This TCR beta chain was identified during a study of vaccination effects on CD4 cells after COVID-19 (dated by TCRdb to between 2021 and 2024). Study-wide context: In the ViraFEST assay, PBMC were stimulated with viral peptide pools, and TCR sequencing was then used to find antigen-specific CD4+ T cell clonotypes based on their expansion. Post-vaccine samples across the study were collected a median of 72 days after the second dose, with a range of 14 to 241. A few million PBMC per well were cultured in IMDM with about 4.5% human AB serum, 8.5 to 10 IU/ml IL-2 and gentamicin, plus 10 ug/ml peptides. The study compared SARS-CoV-2 spike-specific CD4+ TCR repertoires before and after mRNA vaccination in COVID-19 convalescent patients and infection-naive vaccine recipients. Altogether, some ten COVID-19 convalescent patients and a few SARS-CoV-2-naive healthy vaccine recipients made up the full study. Cultures from other donors in the study were sequenced with the Oncomine TCR Beta short-read assay on an Illumina iSeq 100.

On the study overall, not on this receptor specifically: The study was limited by a small number of convalescent patients and lacked early post-infection timepoints. Clones induced by infection and clones induced by vaccination both contracted markedly at late timepoints after vaccination, which fits with T cell responses waning over time. In healthy vaccine recipients, vaccine-induced clones were almost all SARS-CoV-2 mono-reactive, with only 1 of 255 cross-reactive with common cold coronaviruses.

Library prep was done by the immunoSEQ multiplex PCR assay. DNA from the cultured, isolated CD4+ T cells was subjected to TCR beta CDR3 sequencing. As for the original processing: The analysis removed non-productive TCR sequences, trimmed reads to the CDR3 region, and retained only CDR3s that were 7 or more amino acids long. Antigen-specific clonotypes were identified with the MANAFEST web app by comparing expansion in peptide wells against reference cultures. Positive clones required FDR<0.05 expansion versus reference and all other wells, odds ratio above 5, and frequency above 0.1% in two replicate wells. A clonotype was called cross-reactive if it was significantly expanded both in SARS-CoV-2 spike wells and in at least one common cold coronavirus spike condition. CDR3 similarity was assessed by Levenshtein distance using the stringdist R package, and unrooted trees were constructed with ape in R 3.6.1. TCRdb re-hosts the immuneACCESS table, in-frame sequences only. Its copies lack some clones; in the studies checked, an unresolved V gene accounts for under half of them, and the cause for the rest is not known. V and J calls and clone size are given by that table; D and trimming were obtained from the DNA. The table for this sample lists around 69,000 clones; approximately 79% of them were counted only once. The ten most abundant clones make up around 2.5% of the sample.

The germline V gene (reference sequence) yields SEHNR for CDR1 and FQNEAQ for CDR2. The CDR3, from cysteine to phenylalanine, totals 14 residues. Only the CDR3 part of the read is kept: 42 bases, read in frame from the first base. V gives up 2 bases and J gives up 7 bases, and the segment between their germline ends measures 12 bases. After around ten days of culture, CD4+ T cells were isolated with the EasySep CD4+ T cell isolation kit. Two doses of either the BNT162b2 or the mRNA-1273 mRNA SARS-CoV-2 vaccine were administered to participants. Negative nucleocapsid antibody results before and after vaccination confirmed that the healthy vaccine recipients had no prior SARS-CoV-2 infection. Half of the culture medium was replaced with fresh IL-2-containing medium on days 3 and 7. Each peptide stimulation condition was cultured in triplicate wells unless otherwise noted. Using Ficoll-Paque Plus gradient centrifugation, PBMC were separated from whole blood and then either used fresh or cryopreserved at -140C. The QIAamp micro DNA kit was used to extract genomic DNA from the cultured CD4+ T cells.

Turning to this clone: Its antigen remains undetermined. No base qualities exist here, and no much larger clone lies one base off it.

The chain was built from TRBV7-9 and TRBJ1-5, with TRBD1 perhaps the D gene, on 5 matching bases. Sequencing was performed on CD4+ T cells from PBMCs cultured without peptide, taken after COVID-19 vaccination. The origin of this receptor is a human donor who received a COVID-19 vaccine. The CDR3 reads as follows: CASSLRGGNQPQHF. The nucleotide sequence is TGTGCCAGCAGCTTACGGGGGGGTAACCAGCCCCAGCATTTT.